The 18 T cell receptor beta chains presented below share a single source sample, sequenced in a study of CXCR3-negative and CXCR3-positive naive CD8 T cells (dated by TCRdb to the late 2010s). The investigation overall reported the following: TRB CDR3s from CXCR3-positive naive cells showed higher hydrophobicity (lower Kidera factor 4), lower energy, and higher strength and volume indices than CXCR3-negative naive cells.

Sequenced using a NextSeq 550. The Human TCR Profiling Kit (MiLaboratory) was used to make UMI-labeled 5' RACE TRB cDNA libraries. The reads underwent TCRdb reprocessing, giving one record for each CDR3 protein sequence and no DNA. The table kept for this sample lists roughly 65,000 distinct CDR3 sequences. The top ten hold 0.55% to 0.85% of the sample. The antigens of these receptors remain unknown. Specimen: naive CXCR3+ CD8+ T cells from blood. Interpreted using the paper, the cell subset or site label stands for: CD45RO-CCR7+CD27+CD95- naive CD8+ T cells expressing CXCR3 (TNR3+). These receptors came from a human donor in good health. Some clones in this sample may be carry-over from other donors' samples.

The V gene is TRBV20-1, the J gene TRBJ2-7; the TRBD1 assignment by TCRdb is unverifiable without DNA. From germline, CDR1 is DFQATT and CDR2 SNEGSKA (reference sequence). This CDR3 contains 13 residues. This CDR3 is CSVLTGRTYEQYF.

The chain combines TRBV4-2 with TRBJ2-1; TCRdb's assignment of TRBD2 cannot be checked, as there is no DNA. Germline V gives CDR1 LGHNA, CDR2 YNFKEQ. This CDR3 comprises 14 residues. The CDR3 loop reads CASSQGASGGAWFF.

The chain joins TRBV4-3 to TRBJ1-1. CDR1 and CDR2 from the germline V gene are LGHNA and YSLEER. This CDR3 spans 17 amino acids. CDR3 sequence: CASSQAPQYYSNTEAFF.

V is TRBV7-8 and J is TRBJ1-1. The CDR3 consists of 13 residues. Germline CDR1 SGHVS, CDR2 FQNEAQ. The CDR3: CASSINKGTEAFF.

J is TRBJ1-5 and V is TRBV19; checking the TCRdb D call of TRBD1 is not possible without DNA. Germline CDR1 reads LNHDA; CDR2 reads SQIVND (reference sequence). This CDR3 spans 15 amino acids. CDR3 loop: CASSVTGNSGQPQHF.

This rearrangement joins TRBV7-6 to TRBJ2-5; TCRdb gives TRBD1 as the D gene, but with no DNA this cannot be confirmed. The CDR3 covers 14 residues. Germline V gene sequence: CDR1 SGHVS, CDR2 FNYEAQ. The CDR3 here is CASRTFGGDGTQYF.

CDR3 sequence: CASSQVYVSGNTIYF. This chain uses TRBV4-1 with TRBJ1-3. Germline V CDR1 and CDR2: MGHRA, YSYEKL. The CDR3 length is 15 residues.

The rearrangement uses TRBV21-1 and TRBJ2-7. TRBV21-1 is a pseudogene segment. The CDR3 is made up of 11 amino acids. The CDR3 region is CASSIFNEQYF.

This clonotype is called medium-sized based on its frequency. V is TRBV5-1 and J is TRBJ2-4; TCRdb picks TRBD2, but there is no DNA to check that call. The CDR3 sequence is 16 residues long. Per the germline V gene, CDR1 is SGHRS and CDR2 is YFSETQ. The CDR3 protein is CASSLVRGALKDIQYF.

The V gene is TRBV25-1, the J gene TRBJ2-7; TCRdb lists TRBD1, though no DNA is available to test this call. Germline V gene data show CDR1 as MGHDK and CDR2 as SYGVNS. This CDR3 region has 14 residues. CDR3 residues: CASKSQGINYEQYF.

The chain uses TRBV6-2 or TRBV6-3 and TRBJ2-5. Germline V gene lookup returns CDR1 MNHEY and CDR2 SVGEGT. CDR3 size: 12 residues. The CDR3: CASSYLRETQYF.

The rearrangement uses TRBV7-3 and TRBJ2-1; lacking DNA, the TRBD1 call made by TCRdb goes unchecked. The V gene's germline CDR1 is SGHTA and CDR2 FQGTGA. The CDR3 covers 13 residues. CDR3 in amino acids: CASSLIRDDEQFF.

CDR3: CAGGSGDEETDTQYF. J is TRBJ2-3 and V is TRBV7-9; no DNA is available, so the TRBD1 call from TCRdb remains unchecked. The CDR3 loop spans 15 amino acids. In germline, CDR1 is SEHNR, CDR2 FQNEAQ (reference sequence). Together with reference TRBV7-9 and TRBJ2-3, the CDR3 gives the full variable domain: DTGVSQNPRHKITKRGQNVTFRCDPISEHNRLYWYRQTLGQGPEFLTYFQNEAQLEKSRLLSDRFSAERPKGSFSTLEIQRTEQGDSAMYLCAGGSGDEETDTQYFGPGTRLTVL.

The chain employs TRBV7-9 and TRBJ2-5; TCRdb returns TRBD2, unconfirmable since there is no DNA. The CDR3 is 16 amino acids. Germline V gene sequence: CDR1 SEHNR, CDR2 FQNEAQ (reference sequence). This CDR3 is CASSSSLAGYQETQYF.

The V gene is TRBV5-5, the J gene TRBJ1-2; TCRdb reports TRBD1, a call that lacks DNA to check it against. The CDR3 has 15 residues. CDR1 is SGHKS, CDR2 YYEKEE, per germline (reference sequence). CDR3 sequence reads: CASRLPGQGLSGYTF.

The V gene is TRBV12-3 or TRBV12-4, the J gene TRBJ2-7; with no DNA, the TCRdb D assignment of TRBD1 cannot be verified. The CDR3 has 15 amino acids. CDR3 region: CASRSGTGFGYEQYF.

The V gene is TRBV20-1, the J gene TRBJ1-1; TCRdb lists TRBD1, though no DNA is available to test this call. Germline V gene lookup returns CDR1 DFQATT and CDR2 SNEGSKA (reference sequence). The CDR3 has 13 amino acids. The CDR3 sequence: CTRVSIRDRVAFF.

This chain uses TRBV6-2 or TRBV6-3 with TRBJ2-5. Germline V lookup: CDR1 MNHEY, CDR2 SVGEGT. This CDR3 has 16 amino acids. The CDR3 spells CASSYSSVQPREAQYF.